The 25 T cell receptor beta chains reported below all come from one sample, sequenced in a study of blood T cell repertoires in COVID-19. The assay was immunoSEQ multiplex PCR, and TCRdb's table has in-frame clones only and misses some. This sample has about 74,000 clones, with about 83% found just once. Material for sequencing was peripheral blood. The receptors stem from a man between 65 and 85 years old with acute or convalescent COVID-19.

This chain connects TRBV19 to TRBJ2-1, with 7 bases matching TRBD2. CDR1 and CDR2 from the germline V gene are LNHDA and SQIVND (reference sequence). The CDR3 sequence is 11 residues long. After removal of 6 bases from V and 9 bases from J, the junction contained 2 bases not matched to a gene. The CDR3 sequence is CASRTSFEQFF. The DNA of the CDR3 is TGTGCCAGTAGGACTAGCTTTGAGCAGTTCTTC.

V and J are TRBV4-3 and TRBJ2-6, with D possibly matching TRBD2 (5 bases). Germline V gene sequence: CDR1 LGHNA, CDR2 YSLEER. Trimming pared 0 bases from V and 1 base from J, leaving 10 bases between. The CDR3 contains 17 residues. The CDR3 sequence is CASSQDLGISGANVLTF. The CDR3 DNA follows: TGCGCCAGCAGCCAAGATCTCGGGATATCTGGGGCCAACGTCCTGACTTTC.

CDR3 residues: CASSPLSRPGYNEQFF. Written as DNA, the CDR3 is TGTGCCAGCAGCCCTTTGTCGAGGCCGGGCTACAATGAGCAGTTCTTC. The rearrangement links TRBV7-3 to TRBJ2-1, with unresolved D. V dropped 5 bases and J dropped 3 bases, with 17 bases sitting between them. This CDR3 is built from 16 residues. Germline CDR1 and CDR2: SGHTA and FQGTGA.

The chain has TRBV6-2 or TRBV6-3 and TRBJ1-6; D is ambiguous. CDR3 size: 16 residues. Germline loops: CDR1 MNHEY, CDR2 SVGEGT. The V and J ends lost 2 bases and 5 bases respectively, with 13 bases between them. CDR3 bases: TGTGCCAGCAGTTACGAGCGGGAGTTCGATAATTCACCCCTCCACTTT. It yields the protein CASSYEREFDNSPLHF.

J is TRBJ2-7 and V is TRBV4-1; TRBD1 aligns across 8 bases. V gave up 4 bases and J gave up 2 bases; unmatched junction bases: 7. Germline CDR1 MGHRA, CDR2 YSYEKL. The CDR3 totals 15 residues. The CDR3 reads CASSLTGTGAYEQYF. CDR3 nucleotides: TGCGCCAGCAGCCTCACCGGGACAGGAGCCTACGAGCAGTACTTC.

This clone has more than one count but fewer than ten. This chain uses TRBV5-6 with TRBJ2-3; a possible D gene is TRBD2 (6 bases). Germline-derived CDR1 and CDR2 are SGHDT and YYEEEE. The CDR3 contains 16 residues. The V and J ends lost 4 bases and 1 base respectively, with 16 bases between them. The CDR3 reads CASSREGRGRTDTQYF. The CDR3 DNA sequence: TGTGCCAGCAGCCGAGAGGGGCGGGGCCGCACAGATACGCAGTATTTT. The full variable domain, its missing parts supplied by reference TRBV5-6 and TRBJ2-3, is DAGVTQSPTHLIKTRGQQVTLRCSPKSGHDTVSWYQQALGQGPQFIFQYYEEEERQRGNFPDRFSGHQFPNYSSELNVNALLLGDSALYLCASSREGRGRTDTQYFGPGTRLTVL.

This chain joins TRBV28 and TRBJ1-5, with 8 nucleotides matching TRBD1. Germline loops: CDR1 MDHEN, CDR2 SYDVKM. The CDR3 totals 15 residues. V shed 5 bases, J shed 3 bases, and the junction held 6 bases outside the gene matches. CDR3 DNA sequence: TGTGCCAGCAGTCCAGGACAGGGTTCCAATCAGCCCCAGCATTTT. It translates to CASSPGQGSNQPQHF.

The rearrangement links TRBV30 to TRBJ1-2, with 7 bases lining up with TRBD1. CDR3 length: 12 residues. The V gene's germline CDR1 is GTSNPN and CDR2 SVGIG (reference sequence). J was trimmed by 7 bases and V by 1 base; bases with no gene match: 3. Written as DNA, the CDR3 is TGTGCCTGGAGTGAAGGGGGCCGTGGCTACACCTTC. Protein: CAWSEGGRGYTF.

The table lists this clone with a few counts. The chain's CDR3 is CASSQAGTGYQPQHF. In DNA form, the CDR3 reads TGTGCCAGCAGCCAGGCAGGGACAGGATATCAGCCCCAGCATTTT. The V gene is TRBV3-1 (or the pseudogene TRBV3-2), the J gene TRBJ1-5; 8 bases line up with TRBD1. Germline values: CDR1 LGHDT, CDR2 YNNKEL (reference sequence). The CDR3 is 15 amino acids. Trimming at V came to 3 bases and at J to 5 bases, leaving 6 bases not matched to a gene.

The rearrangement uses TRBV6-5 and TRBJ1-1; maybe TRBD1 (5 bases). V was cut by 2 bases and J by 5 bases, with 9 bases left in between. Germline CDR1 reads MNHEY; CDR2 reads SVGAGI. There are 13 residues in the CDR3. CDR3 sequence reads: CASSYGGGTEAFF. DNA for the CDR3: TGTGCCAGCAGTTACGGTGGGGGGACTGAAGCTTTCTTT.

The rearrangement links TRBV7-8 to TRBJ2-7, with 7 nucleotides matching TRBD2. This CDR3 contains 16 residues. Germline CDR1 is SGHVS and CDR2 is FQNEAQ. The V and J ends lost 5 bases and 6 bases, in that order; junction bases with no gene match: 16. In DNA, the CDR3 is TGTGCCAGCAGCCGAGTGACTAAGCGGGGACCCTTCGAGCAGTACTTC. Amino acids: CASSRVTKRGPFEQYF.

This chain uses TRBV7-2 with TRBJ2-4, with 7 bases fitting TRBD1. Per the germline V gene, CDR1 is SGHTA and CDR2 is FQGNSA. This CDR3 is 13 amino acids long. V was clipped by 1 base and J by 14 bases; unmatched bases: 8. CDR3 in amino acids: CASSLVETGRKYF. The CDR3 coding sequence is TGTGCCAGCAGCTTAGTTGAGACAGGGCGCAAGTACTTC.

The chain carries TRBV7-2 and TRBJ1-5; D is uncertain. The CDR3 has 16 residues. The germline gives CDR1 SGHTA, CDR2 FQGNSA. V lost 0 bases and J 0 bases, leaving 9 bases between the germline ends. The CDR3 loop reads CASSLAAGFSNQPQHF. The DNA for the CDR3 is TGTGCCAGCAGCTTAGCGGCAGGTTTTAGCAATCAGCCCCAGCATTTT. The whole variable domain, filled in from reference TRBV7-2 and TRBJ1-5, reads GAGVSQSPSNKVTEKGKDVELRCDPISGHTALYWYRQSLGQGLEFLIYFQGNSAPDKSGLPSDRFSAERTGGSVSTLTIQRTQQEDSAVYLCASSLAAGFSNQPQHFGDGTRLSIL.

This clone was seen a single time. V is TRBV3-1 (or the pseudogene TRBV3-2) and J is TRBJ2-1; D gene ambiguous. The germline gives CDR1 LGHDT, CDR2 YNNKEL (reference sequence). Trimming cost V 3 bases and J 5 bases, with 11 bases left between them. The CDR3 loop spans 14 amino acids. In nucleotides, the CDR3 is TGTGCCAGCAGCCAGGCCCGAGGCCACAATGAGCAGTTCTTC. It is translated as CASSQARGHNEQFF.

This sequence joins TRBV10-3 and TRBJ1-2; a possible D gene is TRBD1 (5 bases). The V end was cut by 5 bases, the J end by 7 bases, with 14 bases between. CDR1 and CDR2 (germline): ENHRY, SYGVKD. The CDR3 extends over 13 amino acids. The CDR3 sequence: CAISHTQGVGYTF. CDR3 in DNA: TGTGCCATCAGTCATACCCAGGGCGTTGGCTACACCTTC.

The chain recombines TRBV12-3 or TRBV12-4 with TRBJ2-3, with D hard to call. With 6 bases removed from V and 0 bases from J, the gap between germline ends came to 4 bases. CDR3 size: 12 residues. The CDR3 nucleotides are TGTGCCAGCAGCCCTAGCACAGATACGCAGTATTTT. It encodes CASSPSTDTQYF.

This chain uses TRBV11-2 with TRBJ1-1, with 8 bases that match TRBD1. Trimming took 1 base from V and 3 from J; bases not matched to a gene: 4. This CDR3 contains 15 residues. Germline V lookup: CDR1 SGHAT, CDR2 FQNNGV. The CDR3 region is CASSLGWDRHTEAFF. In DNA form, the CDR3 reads TGTGCCAGCAGCTTAGGCTGGGACAGGCACACTGAAGCTTTCTTT. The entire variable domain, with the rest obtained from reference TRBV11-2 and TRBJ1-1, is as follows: EAGVAQSPRYKIIEKRQSVAFWCNPISGHATLYWYQQILGQGPKLLIQFQNNGVVDDSQLPKDRFSAERLKGVDSTLKIQPAKLEDSAVYLCASSLGWDRHTEAFFGQGTRLTVV.

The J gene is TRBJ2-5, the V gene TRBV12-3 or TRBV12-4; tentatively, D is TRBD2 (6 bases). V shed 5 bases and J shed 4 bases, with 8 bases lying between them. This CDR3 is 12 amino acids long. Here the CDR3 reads CASSPGGETQYF. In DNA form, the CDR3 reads TGTGCCAGCAGTCCCGGGGGAGAGACCCAGTACTTC.

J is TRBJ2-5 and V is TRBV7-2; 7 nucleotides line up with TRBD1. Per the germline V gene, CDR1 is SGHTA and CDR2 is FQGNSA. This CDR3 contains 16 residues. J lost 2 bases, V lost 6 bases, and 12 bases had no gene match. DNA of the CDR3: TGTGCCAGCAGTTCCCCCTTGACAGGGAGACAAGAGACCCAGTACTTC. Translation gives CASSSPLTGRQETQYF.

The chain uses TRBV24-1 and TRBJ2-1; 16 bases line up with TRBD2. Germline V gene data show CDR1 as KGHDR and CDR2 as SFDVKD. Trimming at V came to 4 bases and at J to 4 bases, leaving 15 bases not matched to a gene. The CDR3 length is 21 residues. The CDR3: CATSDSRGGTSGGVSYNEQFF. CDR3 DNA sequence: TGTGCCACCAGTGACTCCAGAGGAGGGACTAGCGGGGGGGTGTCGTACAATGAGCAGTTCTTC.

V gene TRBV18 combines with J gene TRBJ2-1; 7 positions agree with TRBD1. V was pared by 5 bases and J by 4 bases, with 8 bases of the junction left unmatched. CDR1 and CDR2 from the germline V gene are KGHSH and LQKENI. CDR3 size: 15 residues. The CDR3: CASSTSVQGYNEQFF. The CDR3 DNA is TGTGCCAGCTCAACCAGCGTACAGGGGTACAATGAGCAGTTCTTC.

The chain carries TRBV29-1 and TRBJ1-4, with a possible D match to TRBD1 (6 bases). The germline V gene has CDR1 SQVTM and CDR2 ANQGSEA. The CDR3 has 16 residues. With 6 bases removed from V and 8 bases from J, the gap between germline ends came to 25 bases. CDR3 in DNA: TGCAGCGTCCAACTTAGGGCGGGGGCGCTTGGGGAAAAACTGTTTTTT. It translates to CSVQLRAGALGEKLFF.

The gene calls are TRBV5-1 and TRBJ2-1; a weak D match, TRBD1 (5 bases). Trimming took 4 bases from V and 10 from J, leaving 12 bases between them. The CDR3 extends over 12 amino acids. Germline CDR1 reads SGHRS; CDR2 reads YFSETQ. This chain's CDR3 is CASSTDRQEQFF. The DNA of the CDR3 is TGCGCCAGCAGCACGGATCGACAGGAGCAGTTCTTC.

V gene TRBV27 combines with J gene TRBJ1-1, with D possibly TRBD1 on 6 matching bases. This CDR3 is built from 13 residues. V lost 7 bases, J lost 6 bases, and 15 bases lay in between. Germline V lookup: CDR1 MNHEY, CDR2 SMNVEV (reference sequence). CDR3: CASNPRGSAEAFF. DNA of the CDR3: TGTGCCAGCAACCCAAGGGGGTCGGCTGAAGCTTTCTTT.

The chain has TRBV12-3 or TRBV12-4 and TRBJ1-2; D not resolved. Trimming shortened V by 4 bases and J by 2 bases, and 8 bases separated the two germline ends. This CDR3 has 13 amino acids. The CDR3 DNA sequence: TGTGCCAGCAGTTCGACACCGAACTATGGCTACACCTTC. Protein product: CASSSTPNYGYTF.